The following is a T cell receptor beta chain sequence with its context. For TCRbeta, the library was prepared with unique molecular identifiers. TCRdb ran MiXCR on the PCR reads and lists one entry per CDR3 protein. The sample yields roughly 170,000 distinct CDR3 sequences, less than 8% seen once. V trimming: 0 bases; J trimming: 5 bases; junction bases outside the gene matches: 5. CDR1 and CDR2 (germline): SGHRS, YFSETQ. The CDR3 sequence is 15 residues long. The data belong to a study of T-cell reconstitution after alpha-beta-depleted transplantation in children. Source: PBMCs from the stem cell graft donor, taken from the stem cell graft. The receptor was derived from a human donor who donated a stem cell graft to a child with Wiskott-Aldrich syndrome. The rearrangement uses TRBV5-1 and TRBJ1-5, with 7 bases fitting TRBD1. In DNA form, the CDR3 reads TGCGCCAGCAGCTTGGGGGACAGCAGAGATCAGCCCCAGCATTTT. This encodes CASSLGDSRDQPQHF.